This T cell receptor beta chain was sequenced during a study of CD8 T cells in Susac syndrome. Study conclusions and caveats: The authors acknowledged that their TCR sequencing and HLA analysis involved a relatively small number of individuals.

Germline lookup yields CDR1 SQVTM and CDR2 ANQGSEA. V lost 4 bases and J lost 5; bases outside the gene matches: 5. This CDR3 is built from 13 residues. In the case of this clonotype: No antigen is known for it.

With random hexamers, roughly 0.45 to 1 ug RNA was reverse transcribed. Multiplex PCR with immunoSEQ amplified the TCR beta CDR3 across 54 Vbeta and 13 Jbeta. TCRdb recomputed calls from the immunoSEQ multiplex PCR reads with MiXCR, one row per CDR3 protein. The sample lists roughly 200,000 distinct CDR3 sequences, 85% to 95% occurring once. TCR beta sequencing was performed on blood CD8+ and CD4+ T cells. TEMRA cells were enriched by FACS, while CD8+ and CD4+ T cells were obtained through a negative isolation that was performed magnetically. This chain links TRBV29-1 with TRBJ2-5, with 9 bases that match TRBD1. The source material was CD4+ T cells from PBMCs. The TCR comes from a human donor in good health. The chain's CDR3 is CSVGGQGWETQYF. The DNA for the CDR3 is TGCAGCGTTGGGGGACAGGGTTGGGAGACCCAGTACTTC.